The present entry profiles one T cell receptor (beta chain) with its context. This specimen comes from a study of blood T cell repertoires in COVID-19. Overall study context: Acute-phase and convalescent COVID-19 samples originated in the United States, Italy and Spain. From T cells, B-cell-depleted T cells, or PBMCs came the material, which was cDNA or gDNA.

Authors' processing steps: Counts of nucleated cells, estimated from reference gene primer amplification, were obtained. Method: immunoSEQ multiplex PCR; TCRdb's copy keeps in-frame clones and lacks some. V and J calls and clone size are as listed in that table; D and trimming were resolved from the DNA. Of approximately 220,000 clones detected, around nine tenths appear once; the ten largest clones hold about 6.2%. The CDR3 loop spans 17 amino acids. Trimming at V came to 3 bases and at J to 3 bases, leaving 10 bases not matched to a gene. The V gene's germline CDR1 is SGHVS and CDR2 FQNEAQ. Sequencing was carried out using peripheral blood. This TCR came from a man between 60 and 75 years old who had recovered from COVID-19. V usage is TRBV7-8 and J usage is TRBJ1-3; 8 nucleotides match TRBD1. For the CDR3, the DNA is TGTGCCAGCAGCTTTAGCGTGGCAGGGGGCCTTGGAAACACCATATATTTT. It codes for CASSFSVAGGLGNTIYF.